Listed here is a single TCR beta chain. Its antigen is unknown. TCRdb's table, derived via immunoSEQ multiplex PCR, lists solely in-frame clones and lacks some. The sample shows nearly 2 million clones, approximately 94% of them seen only once. This specimen comes from a study of shared clonotypes between healthy human individuals. Overall study context: A couple of female and a few male donors aged 18 to 49 were enrolled.

Naive CD8 cells were CD45RO-negative, positively selected for CCR7, excluding terminally differentiated effector memory CD45RA+ cells. Germline trimming cut 4 bases from V and 1 base from J; bases unmatched to any gene: 4. CDR1 is SGHNT and CDR2 is YYREEE in the germline V gene (reference sequence). This CDR3 is 15 amino acids long. Study-level findings and limits: Naive CD4 clonotypes were shared across several donors at about 5.3%. The generation probabilities recorded for non-shared clonotypes fell below those of clonotypes shared by all four donors. Represented diversity, genetic and exposure-history alike, was limited by few donors.

Source material: naive CD8+ T cells sorted from blood. This receptor was obtained from a man between 18 and 35 years old in good health. The chain combines TRBV5-4 with TRBJ2-7, with 11 positions matching TRBD2. In DNA form, the CDR3 reads TGTGCCAGCAGCCCAACTAGCGGGAGATCCTACGAGCAGTACTTC. Protein sequence: CASSPTSGRSYEQYF.